The 20 T cell receptor beta chains below come from one sample, sequenced in a study of blood T cells in healthy people across ages. Through a sample-barcoded 5' primer and a J-beta primer mix, a second PCR was run for roughly 7 to 11 cycles. Using its own MiXCR run on the 5' RACE reads, TCRdb lists one record per CDR3 protein. The data contain roughly 1.5 million distinct CDR3 sequences, roughly 43% of them singletons. The sample comprised blood. These receptors were collected from a woman between 18 and 29 years old in good health.

A few counts support this clonotype. The chain carries TRBV20-1 and TRBJ1-5, with 9 bases matching TRBD1. Germline trimming cut 6 bases from V and 0 bases from J; bases unmatched to any gene: 15. The CDR3 runs 18 residues. Per the germline V gene, CDR1 is DFQATT and CDR2 is SNEGSKA (reference sequence). CDR3 loop: CSAITATGGDYSNQPQHF. The DNA of the CDR3 is TGCAGTGCCATTACCGCTACAGGGGGCGACTATAGCAATCAGCCCCAGCATTTT.

The V and J genes are TRBV4-1 and TRBJ2-1, with TRBD1 identical over 8 bases. The germline V gene encodes CDR1 MGHRA and CDR2 YSYEKL. The CDR3 is 16 amino acids. The junction had 12 bases not matched to a gene; V was cut back by 1 base and J by 10 bases. DNA for the CDR3: TGCGCCAGCAGCCAAGTCCACAGGGGGAAATTGGGGGAGCAGTTCTTC. It codes for CASSQVHRGKLGEQFF.

This clonotype was recorded at least ten times. The chain has TRBV7-8 and TRBJ2-7; D is unclear. There are 14 residues in the CDR3. Trimming removed 3 bases from V and 4 bases from J, with 13 bases in between. Germline values: CDR1 SGHVS, CDR2 FQNEAQ. The CDR3 loop is CASSFRRNTYEQYF. The CDR3 DNA reads as TGTGCCAGCAGCTTTCGGCGGAACACTTACGAGCAGTACTTC. Looking up the rest from reference TRBV7-8 and TRBJ2-7 gives the full variable domain: GAGVSQSPRYKVAKRGQDVALRCDPISGHVSLFWYQQALGQGPEFLTYFQNEAQLDKSGLPSDRFFAERPEGSVSTLKIQRTQQEDSAVYLCASSFRRNTYEQYFGPGTRLTVT.

The chain combines TRBV2 with TRBJ2-5; 9 bases agree with TRBD2. The CDR3 has 15 amino acids. Germline values: CDR1 SNHLY, CDR2 FYNNEI. V shed 5 bases, J shed 5 bases, and the junction held 9 bases outside the gene matches. CDR3 residues: CASSRVSGSEETQYF. CDR3 coding DNA: TGTGCCAGCAGTCGGGTTAGCGGGAGTGAGGAGACCCAGTACTTC.

This chain joins TRBV7-9 and TRBJ2-5; possible D gene TRBD1, 6 bases. CDR1 is SEHNR and CDR2 is FQNEAQ in the germline V gene (reference sequence). V lost 5 bases and J 5 bases, leaving 15 bases between the germline ends. The CDR3 has 14 residues. The CDR3 nucleotides are TGTGCCAGCAGCCTCACAGGGCCATCGGAGACCCAGTACTTC. Residues: CASSLTGPSETQYF.

The chain uses TRBV28 and TRBJ2-3; TRBD2 is a possible D gene (6 bases). Germline V gene data show CDR1 as MDHEN and CDR2 as SYDVKM. The germline V and J ends were trimmed by 7 bases and 2 bases, with 13 bases remaining between them. The CDR3 is made up of 14 amino acids. CDR3 region: CASTRGDFTDTQYF. In nucleotides, the CDR3 is TGTGCCAGCACTCGAGGGGACTTCACAGATACGCAGTATTTT.

This clonotype was seen only once. The rearrangement uses TRBV27 and TRBJ2-1, with 10 nucleotides matching TRBD2. The CDR3 has 16 amino acids. The V segment lost 4 bases and the J segment 13 bases; nucleotides outside the gene matches: 16. Looked up from germline, CDR1 is MNHEY and CDR2 is SMNVEV (reference sequence). The CDR3: CASSSHLAGAKETQFF. The CDR3 coding sequence is TGTGCCAGCAGTTCACACCTAGCGGGAGCTAAAGAGACCCAGTTCTTC.

CDR3 in amino acids: CASSFLGTSSYNEQFF. CDR3 bases: TGTGCCAGCAGTTTTTTAGGCACGAGCTCCTACAATGAGCAGTTCTTC. This sequence joins TRBV28 and TRBJ2-1; D not resolved. CDR1 is MDHEN, CDR2 SYDVKM, per germline. The V end lost 3 bases, the J end lost 0 bases, and 12 bases lay between the germline ends. The CDR3 extends over 16 amino acids.

This chain links TRBV5-1 with TRBJ2-3, with D unresolved. CDR3 length equals 14 residues. V lost 1 base, J lost 8 bases, and 14 bases lay in between. The germline gives CDR1 SGHRS, CDR2 YFSETQ. CDR3 sequence reads: CASSLSSSPSTQYF. CDR3 nucleotides: TGCGCCAGCAGCTTGAGTTCCAGCCCGAGTACGCAGTATTTT.

J is TRBJ2-1 and V is TRBV6-2 or TRBV6-3; possible D gene TRBD1, 5 bases. Germline CDR1 is MNHEY and CDR2 is SVGEGT. With 6 bases removed from V and 4 bases from J, the gap between germline ends came to 13 bases. CDR3 length: 14 residues. For the CDR3, the DNA is TGTGCCAGCAGCTCAGGGATTTTTTACAATGAGCAGTTCTTC. It yields the protein CASSSGIFYNEQFF.

V and J are TRBV7-2 and TRBJ2-7; perhaps TRBD2 as D (5 bases). Trimming cost V 2 bases and J 0 bases, with 17 bases left between them. CDR1 is SGHTA and CDR2 is FQGNSA in the germline V gene. This CDR3 spans 17 amino acids. The CDR3 coding sequence is TGTGCCAGCAGCTTAAAATCCTCAAGCGGACCCTCCTACGAGCAGTACTTC. It translates to CASSLKSSSGPSYEQYF.

The gene calls are TRBV2 and TRBJ1-2; D is uncertain. Germline loops: CDR1 SNHLY, CDR2 FYNNEI. Trimming removed 7 bases from V and 7 bases from J, with 10 bases in between. This CDR3 has 11 amino acids. DNA for the CDR3: TGTGCCAGCACCCGGGTGACTGGCTACACCTTC. Translation: CASTRVTGYTF. Full variable domain (missing parts from reference TRBV2 and TRBJ1-2): EPEVTQTPSHQVTQMGQEVILRCVPISNHLYFYWYRQILGQKVEFLVSFYNNEISEKSEIFDDQFSVERPDGSNFTLKIRSTKLEDSAMYFCASTRVTGYTFGSGTRLTVV.

The CDR3 loop reads CASRETGGNYNEQFF. CDR3 in DNA: TGTGCCAGCAGGGAGACAGGGGGAAACTACAATGAGCAGTTCTTC. The chain links TRBV6-5 to TRBJ2-1, with TRBD1 matching over 9 bases. The CDR3 is 15 residues long. The germline V gene encodes CDR1 MNHEY and CDR2 SVGAGI. V gave up 6 bases and J gave up 3 bases; unmatched junction bases: 6.

This rearrangement joins TRBV20-1 to TRBJ2-1; the match to TRBD2 covers 14 bases. V shed 5 bases and J 0 bases; nucleotides not matched to a gene: 12. The CDR3 is 19 residues long. Germline V CDR1 and CDR2: DFQATT, SNEGSKA (reference sequence). For the CDR3, the DNA is TGCAGTGCTCCACGACTAGCGGGAGGGCCCGAGAGCTCCTACAATGAGCAGTTCTTC. It is translated as CSAPRLAGGPESSYNEQFF.

V usage is TRBV12-3 or TRBV12-4 and J usage is TRBJ2-7; weak D call: TRBD1 (6 bases). V lost 6 bases and J lost 3, with 18 bases in between. The CDR3 runs to 15 residues. In nucleotides, the CDR3 is TGTGCCAGCAGCTCAGTACAGGGAAATTACTACGAGCAGTACGTC. Amino acids: CASSSVQGNYYEQYV.

This rearrangement joins TRBV6-2 or TRBV6-3 to TRBJ2-5; 7 nucleotides line up with TRBD1. V lost 10 bases, J lost 2 bases, and 4 bases stayed unmatched. The CDR3 consists of 12 residues. The germline gives CDR1 MNHEY, CDR2 SVGEGT. Here the CDR3 DNA reads TGTGCCACCGGGACAGCACAAGAGACCCAGTACTTC. Amino acid sequence: CATGTAQETQYF.

The chain uses TRBV6-2 or TRBV6-3 and TRBJ2-1; D remains unclear. In germline, CDR1 is MNHEY, CDR2 SVGEGT. This CDR3 contains 14 residues. With 2 bases removed from V and 10 bases from J, the gap between germline ends came to 15 bases. The CDR3 sequence is CASSYPRVSYEQFF. The DNA for the CDR3 is TGTGCCAGCAGTTACCCTCGGGTTTCCTACGAGCAGTTCTTC.

V is TRBV4-1 and J is TRBJ1-1; D not certain. The germline V gene encodes CDR1 MGHRA and CDR2 YSYEKL. V was clipped by 5 bases and J by 3 bases, with 10 bases between them. The CDR3 has 13 amino acids. The CDR3 spells CASSEWRDTEAFF. In DNA, the CDR3 is TGCGCCAGCAGCGAATGGAGGGACACTGAAGCTTTCTTT.

This clonotype was recorded a few times. The chain uses TRBV6-5 and TRBJ2-1, with D perhaps matching TRBD2 (5 bases). Trimming stripped 2 bases from V and 4 bases from J, with 12 bases between. The CDR3 has 15 amino acids. Germline V CDR1 and CDR2: MNHEY, SVGAGI. The chain's CDR3 is CASSYVDLHYNEQFF. CDR3 coding DNA: TGTGCCAGCAGTTACGTGGACTTGCATTACAATGAGCAGTTCTTC.

The chain uses TRBV20-1 and TRBJ1-2, with unresolved D. Germline CDR1 is DFQATT and CDR2 is SNEGSKA (reference sequence). V lost 0 bases to trimming and J lost 3 bases, with 14 bases between them. CDR3 length: 15 residues. CDR3 sequence reads: CSARDGHSNDYGYTF. DNA of the CDR3: TGCAGTGCTAGAGATGGGCATTCAAACGACTATGGCTACACCTTC.